The rows below give T cell receptor beta chains drawn from one sample of a study of CD8 T cells in ankylosing spondylitis. TCRdb reanalysed the 5' RACE reads using MiXCR and keeps one entry per CDR3 protein. The top ten clones hold about 2.2% of a sample with around 75,000 distinct CDR3 sequences, about 5% of them seen once. Material: blood, either unsorted or a sorted T cell fraction (not recorded which). The receptors were gathered from a male donor with ankylosing spondylitis or in good health (not recorded which). CDR3s leave out the opening cysteine and the closing phenylalanine or tryptophan.

TRBJ2-1,TRBV28,ASSPAQGRNEQF
TRBJ2-1,TRBV7-2,ASSSPHRGQPSGEQF
TRBJ2-5,TRBV3-1,ASSHTSGASETQY
TRBJ1-5,TRBV7-2,ASSFGQGAFQPQH
TRBJ2-1,TRBV2,TISLAKGDRGAYNEQF
TRBJ2-1,TRBV20-1,SAKGLAGNNEQF
TRBJ1-1,TRBV7-2,ASSLRAGGTEAF
TRBJ2-7,TRBV7-2,ASSTGGTSRMY
TRBJ1-2,TRBV5-6,ASSLEGAGYGYT
TRBJ2-1,TRBV6-2/TRBV6-3,ASRSVGEQF
TRBJ2-3,TRBV5-1,ASSLVGTSVSSTDTQY
TRBJ2-5,TRBV9,ASSALGLAGVQETQY
TRBJ2-3,TRBV5-1,ASSLGRGALDTQY
TRBJ2-5,TRBV24-1,ATSDLTSGAPETQY
TRBJ1-1,TRBV27,ASSLRGGVEAF
TRBJ2-5,TRBV2,ASSEDVEEETQY
TRBJ2-1,TRBV7-2,ASRLPGGVTRYNEQF
TRBJ1-4,TRBV20-1,SAGDNKLF
TRBJ2-7,TRBV5-1,ASSSTGHPAYEQY
TRBJ2-1,TRBV12-3/TRBV12-4,ASSKDRGIYNEQF
TRBJ2-3,TRBV27,ASSLAGEGDTQY
TRBJ2-1,TRBV9,ASSVKSYWGNEQF
TRBJ2-4,TRBV20-1,SASIGDRVFLETENIQY
TRBJ1-1,TRBV6-5,ASSYRDPMNTEAF
TRBJ2-5,TRBV29-1,SFLQGGNKETQY
TRBJ1-3,TRBV29-1,SVGLEGSPGNTIY
TRBJ1-6,TRBV10-3,AIRQTGGPVNSPLH
TRBJ1-1,TRBV18,ASQGGGQMNTEAF
TRBJ1-6,TRBV28,ASSSVGGDYSSPLH
TRBJ2-1,TRBV2,ASSDRGAGGYNEQF
TRBJ2-2,TRBV6-4,ASSRDRGTGELF
TRBJ2-7,TRBV29-1,SVVGQGIGEQY
TRBJ1-1,TRBV10-3,AISEPNTEAF
TRBJ2-2,TRBV5-6,ASSFSGTGVTGELF
TRBJ1-1,TRBV30,AWSVKTDTEAF
TRBJ2-1,TRBV30,AWSDRLRDEQF
TRBJ2-5,TRBV5-1,ASSWGTTQETQY
TRBJ2-7,TRBV20-1,SALGARGFEQY
TRBJ1-4,TRBV12-3/TRBV12-4,ASRGATGGNEKLF
TRBJ1-3,TRBV7-2,ASARDSGNTIY
TRBJ2-2,TRBV29-1,SASSTGELF
TRBJ1-4,TRBV2,ASLSDGFGEKLF
TRBJ1-3,TRBV12-3/TRBV12-4,ASSATGSSGNTIY
TRBJ2-7,TRBV19,ASTGTDYEQY
TRBJ1-1,TRBV9,ASSVGPQGRSAGTEAF
TRBJ2-4,TRBV7-2,ASSLTEGGGIQY
TRBJ1-1,TRBV2,ASSRVMNTEAF
TRBJ1-1,TRBV20-1,STGTGPANTEAF
TRBJ1-6,TRBV30,AWRAGGVFYNSPLH
TRBJ2-7,TRBV29-1,SVQGNWGEQY
TRBJ1-5,TRBV5-1,ASSPGQSDQPQH
TRBJ1-2,TRBV29-1,SVENRGRGTWYGYT
TRBJ2-3,TRBV20-1,SASLAGGPFSTDTQY
TRBJ2-7,TRBV20-1,SASLGPISSYEQY
TRBJ2-7,TRBV20-1,SAVERVEGRDEQY
TRBJ2-5,TRBV5-6,ASSLVGDNEVRETQY
TRBJ2-7,TRBV12-3/TRBV12-4,ASSSRQTHPYEQY
TRBJ2-7,TRBV28,ASSFHGPYEQY
TRBJ2-2,TRBV7-6,ASSQPEGLAGPGELF